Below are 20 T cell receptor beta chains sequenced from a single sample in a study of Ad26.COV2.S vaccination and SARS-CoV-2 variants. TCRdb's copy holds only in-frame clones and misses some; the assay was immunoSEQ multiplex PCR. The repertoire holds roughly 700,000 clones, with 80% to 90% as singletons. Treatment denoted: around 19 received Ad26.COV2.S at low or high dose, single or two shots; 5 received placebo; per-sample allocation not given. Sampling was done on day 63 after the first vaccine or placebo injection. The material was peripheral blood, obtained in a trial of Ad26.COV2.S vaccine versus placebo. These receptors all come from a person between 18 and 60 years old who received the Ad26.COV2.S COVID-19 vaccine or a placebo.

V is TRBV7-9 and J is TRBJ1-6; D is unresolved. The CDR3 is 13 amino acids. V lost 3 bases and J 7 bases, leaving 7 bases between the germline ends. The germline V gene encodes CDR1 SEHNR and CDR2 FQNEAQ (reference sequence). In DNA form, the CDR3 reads TGTGCCAGCAGCTTCTACGGCAATTCACCCCTCCACTTT. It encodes CASSFYGNSPLHF.

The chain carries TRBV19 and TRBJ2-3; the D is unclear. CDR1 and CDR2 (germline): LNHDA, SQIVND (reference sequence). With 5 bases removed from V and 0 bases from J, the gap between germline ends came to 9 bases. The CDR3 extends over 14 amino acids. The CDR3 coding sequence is TGTGCCAGTAGTTTCAGGACGAGCACAGATACGCAGTATTTT. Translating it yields CASSFRTSTDTQYF. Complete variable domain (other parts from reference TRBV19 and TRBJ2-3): DGGITQSPKYLFRKEGQNVTLSCEQNLNHDAMYWYRQDPGQGLRLIYYSQIVNDFQKGDIAEGYSVSREKKESFPLTVTSAQKNPTAFYLCASSFRTSTDTQYFGPGTRLTVL.

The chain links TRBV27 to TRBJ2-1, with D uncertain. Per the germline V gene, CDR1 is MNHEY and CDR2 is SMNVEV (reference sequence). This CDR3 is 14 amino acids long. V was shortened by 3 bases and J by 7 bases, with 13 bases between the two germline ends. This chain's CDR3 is CASSFATVGNEQFF. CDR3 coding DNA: TGTGCCAGCAGTTTTGCCACAGTAGGGAATGAGCAGTTCTTC.

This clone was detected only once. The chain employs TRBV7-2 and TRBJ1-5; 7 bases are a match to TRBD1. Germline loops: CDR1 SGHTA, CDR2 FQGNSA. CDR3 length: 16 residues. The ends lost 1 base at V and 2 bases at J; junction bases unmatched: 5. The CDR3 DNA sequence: TGTGCCAGCAGCTTAGAGGGGGCGCGAGGCAATCAGCCCCAGCATTTT. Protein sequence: CASSLEGARGNQPQHF.

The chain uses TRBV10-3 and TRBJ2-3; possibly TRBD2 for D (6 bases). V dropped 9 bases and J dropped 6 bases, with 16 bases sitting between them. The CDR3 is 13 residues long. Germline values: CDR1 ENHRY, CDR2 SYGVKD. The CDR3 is CAIHPGAGDTQYF. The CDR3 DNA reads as TGTGCCATACACCCTGGGGCGGGGGATACGCAGTATTTT.

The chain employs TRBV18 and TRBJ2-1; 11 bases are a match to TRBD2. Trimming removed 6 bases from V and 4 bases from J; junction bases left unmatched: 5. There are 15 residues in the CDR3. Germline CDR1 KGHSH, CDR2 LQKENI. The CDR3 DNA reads TGTGCCAGCTCTTCTAGCGGGGGGTTTTACAATGAGCAGTTCTTC. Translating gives CASSSSGGFYNEQFF.

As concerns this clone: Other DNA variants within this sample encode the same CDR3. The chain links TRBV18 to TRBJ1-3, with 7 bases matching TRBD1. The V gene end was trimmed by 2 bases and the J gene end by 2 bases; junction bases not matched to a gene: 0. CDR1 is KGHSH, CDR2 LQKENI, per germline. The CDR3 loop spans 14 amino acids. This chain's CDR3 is CASSPDRAGNTIYF. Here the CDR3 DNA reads TGTGCCAGCTCACCAGACAGGGCTGGAAACACCATATATTTT.

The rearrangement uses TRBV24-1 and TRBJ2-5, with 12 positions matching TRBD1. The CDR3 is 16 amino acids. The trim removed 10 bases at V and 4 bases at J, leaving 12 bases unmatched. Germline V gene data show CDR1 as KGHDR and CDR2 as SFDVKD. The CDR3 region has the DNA TGTGCCACTTGGACTCACCGGGACAGGGGGCGAGAGACCCAGTACTTC. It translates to CATWTHRDRGRETQYF.

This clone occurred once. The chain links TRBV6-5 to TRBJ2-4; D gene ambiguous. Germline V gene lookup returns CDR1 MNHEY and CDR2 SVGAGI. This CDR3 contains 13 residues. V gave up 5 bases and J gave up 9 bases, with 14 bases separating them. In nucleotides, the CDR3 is TGTGCCAGCAGTCCTCGGCGTGTGGGCATTCAGTACTTC. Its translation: CASSPRRVGIQYF.

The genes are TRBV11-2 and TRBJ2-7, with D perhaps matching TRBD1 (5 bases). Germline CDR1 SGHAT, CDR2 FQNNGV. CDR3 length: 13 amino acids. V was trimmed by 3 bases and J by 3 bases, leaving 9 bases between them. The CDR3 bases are TGTGCCAGCAGCTTTCGACAGTTCTACGAGCAGTACTTC. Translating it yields CASSFRQFYEQYF.

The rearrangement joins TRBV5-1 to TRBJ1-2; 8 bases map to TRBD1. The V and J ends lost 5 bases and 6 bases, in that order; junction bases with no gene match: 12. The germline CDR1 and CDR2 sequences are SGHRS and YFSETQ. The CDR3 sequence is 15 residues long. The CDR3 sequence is CASSPENRGNDGYTF. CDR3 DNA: TGCGCCAGCAGTCCAGAGAACAGGGGGAACGATGGCTACACCTTC.

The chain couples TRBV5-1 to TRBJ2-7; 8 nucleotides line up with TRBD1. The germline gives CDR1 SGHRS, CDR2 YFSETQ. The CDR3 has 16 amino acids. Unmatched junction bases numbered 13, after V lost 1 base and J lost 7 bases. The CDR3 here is CASSLSTGTGPREQYF. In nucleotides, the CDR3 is TGCGCCAGCAGCTTGAGCACCGGGACAGGTCCTCGGGAGCAGTACTTC.

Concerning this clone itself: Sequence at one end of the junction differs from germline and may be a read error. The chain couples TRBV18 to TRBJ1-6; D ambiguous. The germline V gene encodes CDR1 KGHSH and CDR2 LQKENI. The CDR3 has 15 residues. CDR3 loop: CATSEGGLRNSPLHF. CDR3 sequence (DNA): TGTGCCACCTCAGAGGGCGGTCTTCGAAATTCACCCCTCCACTTT.

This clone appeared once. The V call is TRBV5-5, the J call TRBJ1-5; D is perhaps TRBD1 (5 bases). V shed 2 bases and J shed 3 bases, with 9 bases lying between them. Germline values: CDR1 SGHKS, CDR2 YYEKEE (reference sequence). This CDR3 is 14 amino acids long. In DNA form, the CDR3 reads TGTGCCAGCAGCTTTTGGGGCTACAATCAGCCCCAGCATTTT. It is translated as CASSFWGYNQPQHF.

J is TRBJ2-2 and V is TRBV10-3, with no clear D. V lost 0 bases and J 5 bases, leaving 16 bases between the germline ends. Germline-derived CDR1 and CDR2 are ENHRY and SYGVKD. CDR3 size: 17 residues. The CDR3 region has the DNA TGTGCCATCAGTGAGTCGGGGTTTGCAGAGCTAACCGGGGAGCTGTTTTTT. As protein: CAISESGFAELTGELFF.

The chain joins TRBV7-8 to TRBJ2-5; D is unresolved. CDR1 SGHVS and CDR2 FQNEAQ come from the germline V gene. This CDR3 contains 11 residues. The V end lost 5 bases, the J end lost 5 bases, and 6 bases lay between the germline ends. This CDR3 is CASSQKETQYF. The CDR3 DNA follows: TGTGCCAGCAGCCAGAAGGAGACCCAGTACTTC.

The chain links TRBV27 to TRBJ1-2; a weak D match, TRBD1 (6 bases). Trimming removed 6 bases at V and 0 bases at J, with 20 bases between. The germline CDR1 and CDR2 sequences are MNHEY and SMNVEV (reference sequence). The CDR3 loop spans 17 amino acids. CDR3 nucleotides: TGTGCCAGCAGCTTAAATACGCCAGGGGCAGCTAACTATGGCTACACCTTC. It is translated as CASSLNTPGAANYGYTF.

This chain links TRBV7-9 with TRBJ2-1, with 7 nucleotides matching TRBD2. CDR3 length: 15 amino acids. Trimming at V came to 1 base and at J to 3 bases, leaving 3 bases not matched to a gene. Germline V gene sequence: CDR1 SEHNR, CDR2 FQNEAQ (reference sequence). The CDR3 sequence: CASSLGGTNYNEQFF. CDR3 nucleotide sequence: TGTGCCAGCAGCTTAGGCGGGACTAACTACAATGAGCAGTTCTTC.

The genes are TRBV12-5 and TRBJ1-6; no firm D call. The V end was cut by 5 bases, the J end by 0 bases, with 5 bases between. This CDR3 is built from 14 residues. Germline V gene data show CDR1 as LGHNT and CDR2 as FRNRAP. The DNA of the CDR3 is TGTGCTAGTGGTCTGAGCTCCTATAATTCACCCCTCCACTTT. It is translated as CASGLSSYNSPLHF.

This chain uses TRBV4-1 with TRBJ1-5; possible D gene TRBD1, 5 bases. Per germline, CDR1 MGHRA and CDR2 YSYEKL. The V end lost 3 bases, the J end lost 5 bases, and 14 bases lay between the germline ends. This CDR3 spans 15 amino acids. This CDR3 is CASSQSRDRHQPQHF. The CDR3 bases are TGCGCCAGCAGCCAGTCCCGGGACCGACATCAGCCCCAGCATTTT.